What follows are 26 T cell receptor beta chains derived from one specimen sequenced in a study of blood T cell repertoires in COVID-19 (dated by TCRdb to 2018 to 2021). Libraries were built with the immunoSEQ multiplex PCR assay. The table comes from immuneACCESS by way of TCRdb, which keeps in-frame sequences with V and J called. Part of the clones is missing from these tables; in studies checked, under half for an unresolved V gene and the rest for unknown reasons. This sample comprises some 150,000 clones, 80% to 90% of them detected only once. The top ten clones comprise around 4.5% of the sample. The sequencing input was PBMCs or T cells enriched from blood (not recorded which). These receptors were taken from a man between 50 and 59 years old who had recovered from COVID-19.

The chain recombines TRBV18 with TRBJ2-7; 7 bases line up with TRBD1. Germline lookup yields CDR1 KGHSH and CDR2 LQKENI. This CDR3 is built from 13 residues. J lost 4 bases, V lost 4 bases, and 4 bases had no gene match. In DNA form, the CDR3 reads TGTGCCAGCTCACGTGGGACAGCTTACGAGCAGTACGTC. Its translation is CASSRGTAYEQYV.

CDR3 coding DNA: TGTGCCAGCAGCTTAGGAGGTCGGGTACATGGCTACACCTTC. This translates into CASSLGGRVHGYTF. This chain connects TRBV7-9 to TRBJ1-2; D not certain. CDR1 and CDR2 (germline): SEHNR, FQNEAQ (reference sequence). CDR3 size: 14 residues. Trimming removed 1 base at V and 6 bases at J, with 12 bases between.

The V call is TRBV24-1, the J call TRBJ1-2, with 7 bases that match TRBD1. CDR1 and CDR2 (germline): KGHDR, SFDVKD. V lost 4 bases, J lost 7 bases, and 26 bases stayed unmatched. The CDR3 is 20 residues long. The CDR3 sequence is CATSDPRITPQGTYDSGYTF. In DNA form, the CDR3 reads TGTGCCACCAGTGACCCGAGGATTACACCACAGGGGACTTATGATTCTGGCTACACCTTC.

This clone was observed once. The chain links TRBV6-5 to TRBJ1-2; possible D gene TRBD1, 6 bases. The CDR3 consists of 14 residues. Per the germline V gene, CDR1 is MNHEY and CDR2 is SVGAGI. V was pared by 4 bases and J by 5 bases, with 14 bases between. The CDR3 loop is CASSFRGGGYGYTF. DNA of the CDR3: TGTGCCAGCAGTTTTAGAGGGGGGGGATATGGCTACACCTTC.

The chain joins TRBV6-5 to TRBJ1-2; possible D gene TRBD1, 5 bases. Between the trimmed V and J ends, which lost 5 bases and 2 bases, there was a span of 12 bases. This CDR3 has 14 residues. Germline-derived CDR1 and CDR2 are MNHEY and SVGAGI. CDR3 protein: CASSRATANYGYTF. The CDR3 DNA follows: TGTGCCAGCAGTCGCGCGACAGCAAACTATGGCTACACCTTC.

The rearrangement uses TRBV6-2 or TRBV6-3 and TRBJ1-1; D is unclear. The germline V gene encodes CDR1 MNHEY and CDR2 SVGEGT. The germline V and J ends were trimmed by 2 bases and 0 bases, with 13 bases remaining between them. The CDR3 is 16 amino acids. CDR3 loop: CASSYPGGRMNTEAFF. DNA of the CDR3: TGTGCCAGCAGTTACCCGGGAGGGCGGATGAACACTGAAGCTTTCTTT.

V usage is TRBV18 and J usage is TRBJ1-2, with D unclear. V lost 3 bases, J lost 12 bases, and 14 bases lay in between. The germline V gene encodes CDR1 KGHSH and CDR2 LQKENI. This CDR3 has 12 amino acids. The CDR3 loop is CASSPGDAEHTF. In DNA, the CDR3 is TGTGCCAGCTCACCGGGAGACGCGGAGCACACCTTC.

V usage is TRBV3-1 (or the pseudogene TRBV3-2) and J usage is TRBJ2-4; D is perhaps TRBD2 (6 bases). CDR3 length equals 14 residues. CDR1 and CDR2 (germline): LGHDT, YNNKEL (reference sequence). Trimming left V 1 base short and J 5 bases short, with 9 bases between. The CDR3 is CASSQGGVENIQYF. CDR3 coding DNA: TGTGCCAGCAGCCAAGGGGGGGTGGAAAACATTCAGTACTTC.

In its sample, this clone was seen a few times. The rearrangement uses TRBV5-1 and TRBJ2-7; 7 bases map to TRBD2. The germline CDR1 and CDR2 sequences are SGHRS and YFSETQ. The V and J ends lost 0 bases and 5 bases, in that order; junction bases with no gene match: 8. The CDR3 covers 15 residues. The CDR3 nucleotides read TGCGCCAGCAGCTTGGCGGTCGGGGGGAGAGACGAGCAGTACTTC. This sequence encodes CASSLAVGGRDEQYF.

The gene calls are TRBV24-1 and TRBJ2-4, with D perhaps matching TRBD1 (5 bases). Between the trimmed V and J ends, which lost 4 bases and 7 bases, there was a span of 16 bases. CDR3 length: 15 residues. Per the germline V gene, CDR1 is KGHDR and CDR2 is SFDVKD. The CDR3 spells CATSEVHPSGNIQYF. In DNA form, the CDR3 reads TGTGCCACCAGTGAAGTTCACCCGTCAGGGAACATTCAGTACTTC.

The chain recombines TRBV28 with TRBJ2-2; TRBD1 agrees at 9 bases. CDR3 length equals 19 residues. Germline V gene data show CDR1 as MDHEN and CDR2 as SYDVKM. Trimming cost V 1 base and J 5 bases; bases outside gene matches: 14. The CDR3 DNA reads as TGTGCCAGCAGTTTATTCCTTAGTCCCACAGGGGGCCGGACCGGGGAGCTGTTTTTT. It encodes CASSLFLSPTGGRTGELFF. Together with reference TRBV28 and TRBJ2-2, the CDR3 gives the full variable domain: DVKVTQSSRYLVKRTGEKVFLECVQDMDHENMFWYRQDPGLGLRLIYFSYDVKMKEKGDIPEGYSVSREKKERFSLILESASTNQTSMYLCASSLFLSPTGGRTGELFFGEGSRLTVL.

This chain connects TRBV7-9 to TRBJ2-2, with D maybe TRBD1 (5 bases). Germline V gives CDR1 SEHNR, CDR2 FQNEAQ (reference sequence). The CDR3 is 15 residues long. V was shortened by 3 bases and J by 5 bases, with 13 bases between the two germline ends. The CDR3 loop is CASSLLGPLTGELFF. As DNA, the CDR3 is TGTGCCAGCAGCTTGCTGGGGCCGTTGACCGGGGAGCTGTTTTTT. The variable domain in full, with the rest retrieved from reference TRBV7-9 and TRBJ2-2, is DTGVSQNPRHKITKRGQNVTFRCDPISEHNRLYWYRQTLGQGPEFLTYFQNEAQLEKSRLLSDRFSAERPKGSFSTLEIQRTEQGDSAMYLCASSLLGPLTGELFFGEGSRLTVL.

The chain joins TRBV27 to TRBJ1-2, with a weak D call TRBD1 (5 bases). The CDR3 runs to 15 residues. Germline V gene data show CDR1 as MNHEY and CDR2 as SMNVEV (reference sequence). V shed 5 bases and J shed 2 bases, with 15 bases lying between them. As DNA, the CDR3 is TGTGCCAGCAGTCCCCGGTCCGGGGGGAACTATGGCTACACCTTC. Translated: CASSPRSGGNYGYTF.

CDR3 amino acids: CASSLTLAGEQPQYF. CDR3 coding DNA: TGTGCCAGCAGTCTCACCTTAGCGGGAGAGCAACCCCAGTACTTC. V and J are TRBV27 and TRBJ2-7; the match to TRBD2 covers 9 bases. Trimming removed 5 bases from V and 10 bases from J; junction bases left unmatched: 15. From germline, CDR1 is MNHEY and CDR2 SMNVEV (reference sequence). This CDR3 is 15 amino acids long.

V usage is TRBV13 and J usage is TRBJ1-1; tentative D call: TRBD1 (5 bases). CDR1 and CDR2 (germline): PRHDT, FYEKMQ (reference sequence). Trimming removed 5 bases at V and 0 bases at J, with 10 bases between. The CDR3 has 14 residues. CDR3 DNA: TGTGCCAGCAGCCACAGGAAGGTGAACACTGAAGCTTTCTTT. It codes for CASSHRKVNTEAFF.

The rearrangement links TRBV6-4 to TRBJ2-1; D unclear. The V end was cut by 4 bases, the J end by 10 bases, with 14 bases between. This CDR3 has 13 amino acids. CDR1 and CDR2 (germline): MRHNA, SNTAGT. The CDR3 DNA follows: TGTGCCAGCAGTGCCTCCCGACTGGAGGAGCAGTTCTTC. It yields the protein CASSASRLEEQFF.

Turning to this clone: A junction boundary mismatches the germline segment, possibly from a read error. This chain links TRBV11-3 with TRBJ1-4, with 8 bases that match TRBD1. Germline V gene data show CDR1 as SGHNT and CDR2 as YENEEA. This CDR3 spans 15 amino acids. CDR3 region: CASSLDLRGQACSLF. The CDR3, as DNA: TGTGCCAGCAGCTTAGACCTCCGGGGACAGGCCTGCTCCCTTTTT.

This clone was picked up a small number of times. The V call is TRBV2, the J call TRBJ2-2; D ambiguous. The germline V gene encodes CDR1 SNHLY and CDR2 FYNNEI. Trimming pared 2 bases from V and 0 bases from J, leaving 7 bases between. The CDR3 length is 15 residues. In nucleotides, the CDR3 is TGTGCCAGCAGTGAAACACGGGCGAACACCGGGGAGCTGTTTTTT. It specifies CASSETRANTGELFF.

The chain uses TRBV19 and TRBJ2-7; 9 nucleotides agree with TRBD1. Germline lookup yields CDR1 LNHDA and CDR2 SQIVND (reference sequence). V shed 2 bases, J shed 2 bases, and the junction held 4 bases outside the gene matches. CDR3 length: 15 residues. The CDR3 is CASSITGQGTYEQYF. CDR3 coding DNA: TGTGCCAGTAGTATAACCGGACAGGGGACCTACGAGCAGTACTTC.

The rearrangement joins TRBV9 to TRBJ2-7, with D maybe TRBD1 (5 bases). CDR3 length: 14 residues. Trimming cost V 0 bases and J 2 bases, with 9 bases left between them. Germline CDR1 and CDR2: SGDLS and YYNGEE. CDR3 coding DNA: TGTGCCAGCAGCGTAGACGCAGGGACCTACGAGCAGTACTTC. Translation gives CASSVDAGTYEQYF. The whole variable domain, remainder taken from reference TRBV9 and TRBJ2-7, is DSGVTQTPKHLITATGQRVTLRCSPRSGDLSVYWYQQSLDQGLQFLIQYYNGEERAKGNILERFSAQQFPDLHSELNLSSLELGDSALYFCASSVDAGTYEQYFGPGTRLTVT.

The rearrangement uses TRBV7-2 and TRBJ1-3; a possible D gene is TRBD1 (5 bases). Trimming pared 5 bases from V and 8 bases from J, leaving 13 bases between. The CDR3 is 13 amino acids. Germline-derived CDR1 and CDR2 are SGHTA and FQGNSA. CDR3 in amino acids: CASSNNRRDTIYF. In nucleotides, the CDR3 is TGTGCCAGCAGCAACAACAGGAGGGACACCATATATTTT.

This chain uses TRBV12-5 with TRBJ2-3, with TRBD1 identical over 9 bases. V lost 4 bases, J lost 0 bases, and 2 bases stayed unmatched. The CDR3 has 15 residues. CDR1 and CDR2 (germline): LGHNT, FRNRAP. The CDR3 DNA is TGTGCTAGTGGTTACAGGGGGCGAAGCACAGATACGCAGTATTTT. This encodes CASGYRGRSTDTQYF.

J is TRBJ2-3 and V is TRBV10-3, with D possibly matching TRBD2 (5 bases). Between the trimmed V and J ends, which lost 7 bases and 9 bases, there was a span of 20 bases. The CDR3 has 14 residues. Per germline, CDR1 ENHRY and CDR2 SYGVKD. Here the CDR3 DNA reads TGTGCCATCACTGGGAGACTATCGTTTGGCACGCAGTATTTT. The encoded protein is CAITGRLSFGTQYF.

The chain is built from TRBV7-8 and TRBJ1-2; the D gene is possibly TRBD1 (5 bases). The CDR3 totals 14 residues. The V end was cut by 4 bases, the J end by 2 bases, with 11 bases between. CDR1 is SGHVS and CDR2 is FQNEAQ in the germline V gene. The CDR3 loop reads CASSSGRGNYGYTF. For the CDR3, the DNA is TGTGCCAGCAGCTCGGGTCGGGGGAACTATGGCTACACCTTC.

The chain combines TRBV5-1 with TRBJ2-2, with no clear D. The V gene's germline CDR1 is SGHRS and CDR2 YFSETQ. The CDR3 runs to 14 residues. With 1 base removed from V and 3 bases from J, the gap between germline ends came to 7 bases. The CDR3 nucleotides read TGCGCCAGCAGCTTGTACAGTTACACCGGGGAGCTGTTTTTT. Amino acid sequence: CASSLYSYTGELFF. The full variable domain, with the rest looked up from reference TRBV5-1 and TRBJ2-2, is KAGVTQTPRYLIKTRGQQVTLSCSPISGHRSVSWYQQTPGQGLQFLFEYFSETQRNKGNFPGRFSGRQFSNSRSEMNVSTLELGDSALYLCASSLYSYTGELFFGEGSRLTVL.

The chain links TRBV18 to TRBJ1-1; D may be TRBD1 (5 bases). V shed 3 bases and J shed 5 bases, with 19 bases lying between them. CDR3 size: 16 residues. CDR1 is KGHSH and CDR2 is LQKENI in the germline V gene. This CDR3 is CASSPVLGGGGTEAFF. As DNA, the CDR3 is TGTGCCAGCTCACCTGTTCTGGGGGGTGGAGGGACTGAAGCTTTCTTT.